One sample yielded the 30 T cell receptor beta chains listed below, sequenced in a study of blood T cell repertoires in COVID-19. This table comes from immunoSEQ multiplex PCR, and its TCRdb copy is limited to in-frame clones, with some not included. The data contain 360,000 or so clones, roughly 87% of them singletons. Sequences were obtained from PBMCs or T cells enriched from blood (not recorded which). The receptors here all came from a woman aged 50 to 60 who had recovered from COVID-19.

In regard to this clone: The same CDR3 also results from other DNA sequences found in this sample. The chain is built from TRBV27 and TRBJ2-1, with 8 bases matching TRBD2. The V gene's germline CDR1 is MNHEY and CDR2 SMNVEV (reference sequence). Trimming took 3 bases from V and 4 from J; bases not matched to a gene: 14. The CDR3 is 18 residues long. In nucleotides, the CDR3 is TGTGCCAGCAGTTTCTCGAGGACTAGCCACTCACGATACAATGAGCAGTTCTTC. Translated, it gives CASSFSRTSHSRYNEQFF.

V and J are TRBV11-3 and TRBJ2-3; 8 positions match TRBD2. Germline-derived CDR1 and CDR2 are SGHNT and YENEEA. Losses at the gene ends were 1 base for V and 7 bases for J; bases not matched to a gene: 10. This CDR3 has 16 amino acids. The CDR3 loop is CASSLGSSGDGYTQYF. In nucleotides, the CDR3 is TGTGCCAGCAGCTTAGGTAGTAGCGGGGACGGATATACGCAGTATTTT. Using reference TRBV11-3 and TRBJ2-3 for the parts outside the CDR3, the full variable domain is EAGVVQSPRYKIIEKKQPVAFWCNPISGHNTLYWYLQNLGQGPELLIRYENEEAVDDSQLPKDRFSAERLKGVDSTLKIQPAELGDSAVYLCASSLGSSGDGYTQYFGPGTRLTVL.

The chain joins TRBV6-5 to TRBJ1-1; 7 bases are a match to TRBD1. The junction had 9 bases not matched to a gene; V was cut back by 4 bases and J by 10 bases. Germline CDR1 MNHEY, CDR2 SVGAGI. CDR3 length: 13 amino acids. CDR3 nucleotides: TGTGCCAGCAGTTCCCGACAGGGTGCTGTAGCTTTCTTT. Translated, it gives CASSSRQGAVAFF.

The V call is TRBV7-9, the J call TRBJ1-2; D unresolved. This CDR3 region has 16 residues. Germline V lookup: CDR1 SEHNR, CDR2 FQNEAQ (reference sequence). V was shortened by 3 bases and J by 0 bases, with 14 bases between the two germline ends. CDR3 region: CASSFYADATNYGYTF. DNA of the CDR3: TGTGCCAGCAGCTTTTACGCGGATGCCACTAACTATGGCTACACCTTC.

The chain has TRBV9 and TRBJ1-2, with a possible D match to TRBD1 (5 bases). The CDR3 is made up of 12 amino acids. Trimming cost V 4 bases and J 7 bases, with 11 bases left between them. Germline V gene lookup returns CDR1 SGDLS and CDR2 YYNGEE. CDR3 nucleotides: TGTGCCAGCAGCACGAGCAGGGTTGGCTACACCTTC. This codes for CASSTSRVGYTF.

This clone was recorded a few times. The CDR3 reads CASSLGQHYGYTF. In DNA form, the CDR3 reads TGTGCCAGCAGTCTGGGACAGCACTATGGCTACACCTTC. V is TRBV6-5 and J is TRBJ1-2, with 7 nucleotides matching TRBD1. The CDR3 length is 13 residues. Germline assignment: CDR1 MNHEY and CDR2 SVGAGI. The V gene end was trimmed by 5 bases and the J gene end by 3 bases; junction bases not matched to a gene: 3.

J is TRBJ1-5 and V is TRBV9, with D possibly TRBD1 on 6 matching bases. The length of the CDR3 is 17 residues. The germline V gene encodes CDR1 SGDLS and CDR2 YYNGEE. V lost 0 bases to trimming and J lost 5 bases, with 18 bases between them. CDR3: CASSVEGGEPDDQPQHF. In nucleotides, the CDR3 is TGTGCCAGCAGCGTAGAAGGGGGGGAGCCTGACGATCAGCCCCAGCATTTT.

This chain links TRBV25-1 with TRBJ1-6; TRBD1 matches 7 bases. Germline CDR1 and CDR2: MGHDK and SYGVNS. This CDR3 comprises 14 residues. The V gene end was trimmed by 6 bases and the J gene end by 4 bases; junction bases not matched to a gene: 3. The DNA of the CDR3 is TGTGCCAGCAGAGAGACAGGGTATAATTCACCCCTCCACTTT. Translating gives CASRETGYNSPLHF.

This sequence joins TRBV10-2 and TRBJ2-7, with D possibly being TRBD1 (6 bases). Germline loops: CDR1 WSHSY, CDR2 SAAADI. The V end lost 3 bases, the J end lost 3 bases, and 12 bases lay between the germline ends. This CDR3 spans 14 amino acids. The CDR3 sequence: CASSETGRGYEQYF. Here the CDR3 DNA reads TGCGCCAGCAGTGAAACCGGCAGGGGCTACGAGCAGTACTTC.

This rearrangement joins TRBV7-2 to TRBJ2-7, with D possibly TRBD2 on 5 matching bases. Germline CDR1 is SGHTA and CDR2 is FQGNSA. The CDR3 is 18 amino acids. Trimming took 1 base from V and 4 from J, leaving 23 bases between them. The CDR3 coding sequence is TGTGCCAGCAGCTTAGAAAGACCGGTCGGACTGACGTTTTACGAGCAGTACTTC. It encodes CASSLERPVGLTFYEQYF.

CDR3 protein: CASSAHRGVGAAAFF. CDR3 bases: TGTGCCAGCAGCGCCCACAGGGGGGTCGGGGCTGCAGCTTTCTTT. J is TRBJ1-1 and V is TRBV21-1; the D call TRBD1 from the table was never checked on the DNA. TRBV21-1 is given as a pseudogene. This CDR3 has 15 amino acids.

This clone was seen a few times. The CDR3, as DNA: TGTGCCAGCAGCCGCGGGGGGCCCCAGCATTTT. Protein sequence: CASSRGGPQHF. The rearrangement joins TRBV27 to TRBJ1-5; a weak D match, TRBD1 (5 bases). The germline CDR1 and CDR2 sequences are MNHEY and SMNVEV (reference sequence). The CDR3 totals 11 residues. V lost 6 bases and J 9 bases, leaving 9 bases between the germline ends.

This clone was detected only once. The genes are TRBV5-4 and TRBJ1-6; TRBD1 might be the D (5 bases). Germline-derived CDR1 and CDR2 are SGHNT and YYREEE (reference sequence). The CDR3 has 15 residues. V was cut by 4 bases and J by 7 bases, with 15 bases left in between. The CDR3 DNA is TGTGCCAGCAGCAGCGAGGGGAGGGGCAATTCACCCCTCCACTTT. Encoded protein: CASSSEGRGNSPLHF.

The chain joins TRBV4-1 to TRBJ2-2, with 7 bases fitting TRBD1. Germline assignment: CDR1 MGHRA and CDR2 YSYEKL. The CDR3 is 15 amino acids. V was clipped by 4 bases and J by 6 bases; unmatched bases: 8. CDR3 coding DNA: TGCGCCAGCAGCCGGACAGGCCTGGGACCCGGGGAGCTGTTTTTT. This codes for CASSRTGLGPGELFF.

The chain joins TRBV30 to TRBJ1-1; the D gene is possibly TRBD1 (5 bases). Trimming left V 4 bases short and J 5 bases short, with 17 bases between. Germline CDR1 and CDR2: GTSNPN and SVGIG (reference sequence). The CDR3 contains 14 residues. Written as DNA, the CDR3 is TGTGCCTGGACCCCGGGGGAGGGCGAGACTGAAGCTTTCTTT. As protein: CAWTPGEGETEAFF. The whole variable domain, filled in from reference TRBV30 and TRBJ1-1, reads SQTIHQWPATLVQPVGSPLSLECTVEGTSNPNLYWYRQAAGRGLQLLFYSVGIGQISSEVPQNLSASRPQDRQFILSSKKLLLSDSGFYLCAWTPGEGETEAFFGQGTRLTVV.

The chain is built from TRBV18 and TRBJ2-1, with 11 nucleotides matching TRBD2. Looked up from germline, CDR1 is KGHSH and CDR2 is LQKENI. The V gene end was trimmed by 3 bases and the J gene end by 2 bases; junction bases not matched to a gene: 3. The CDR3 runs 16 residues. CDR3 DNA: TGTGCCAGCTCACCTCCTAGCGGGAGGCCCTACAATGAGCAGTTCTTC. Its translation: CASSPPSGRPYNEQFF.

The rearrangement links TRBV30 to TRBJ1-1; TRBD1 matches at 11 bases. The junction had 3 bases not matched to a gene; V was cut back by 4 bases and J by 2 bases. This CDR3 comprises 14 residues. Germline CDR1 is GTSNPN and CDR2 is SVGIG (reference sequence). The CDR3 here is CAWMGTGGNTEAFF. CDR3 in DNA: TGTGCCTGGATGGGGACAGGGGGTAACACTGAAGCTTTCTTT.

This rearrangement joins TRBV29-1 to TRBJ1-2; D gene uncertain. The CDR3 is 12 amino acids. The ends were cut back, 2 bases at V and 10 bases at J, with 14 bases in the middle. Germline lookup yields CDR1 SQVTM and CDR2 ANQGSEA. CDR3 DNA sequence: TGCAGCGTTGAACAGGCTGGTCCCTCCTACACCTTC. As protein: CSVEQAGPSYTF.

CDR3 sequence reads: CAISDQGGYGYTF. In DNA, the CDR3 is TGTGCCATCAGTGATCAGGGAGGGTATGGCTACACCTTC. This chain connects TRBV10-3 to TRBJ1-2, with a tentative D call TRBD1 (5 bases). Trimming pared 3 bases from V and 5 bases from J, leaving 10 bases between. Germline V gene data show CDR1 as ENHRY and CDR2 as SYGVKD. The CDR3 runs 13 residues.

The chain couples TRBV19 to TRBJ2-5, with D possibly being TRBD1 (5 bases). CDR3 length: 13 residues. Trimming took off 4 bases at V and 5 bases at J, with 11 bases between the two ends. Germline V gene lookup returns CDR1 LNHDA and CDR2 SQIVND (reference sequence). For the CDR3, the DNA is TGTGCCAGTAGTAAAGGACAACGGGAGACCCAGTACTTC. This gives the protein CASSKGQRETQYF.

This chain uses TRBV12-3 or TRBV12-4 with TRBJ1-2; D gene unclear. This CDR3 spans 12 amino acids. V shed 2 bases and J shed 7 bases, with 8 bases lying between them. DNA for the CDR3: TGTGCCAGCAGTTTATCAGCGAGTGGCTACACCTTC. It translates to CASSLSASGYTF.

The chain carries TRBV9 and TRBJ1-6; 7 nucleotides line up with TRBD1. Germline loops: CDR1 SGDLS, CDR2 YYNGEE. The CDR3 runs to 15 residues. Unmatched junction bases numbered 5, after V lost 0 bases and J lost 8 bases. The CDR3 region is CASSVAAGGDSPLHF. CDR3 nucleotide sequence: TGTGCCAGCAGCGTAGCTGCAGGGGGAGATTCACCCCTCCACTTT.

The gene calls are TRBV14 and TRBJ1-2, with D unresolved. V lost 4 bases and J lost 9, with 15 bases in between. This CDR3 has 13 amino acids. Germline CDR1 SGHDN, CDR2 FVKESK. The CDR3 spells CASSPRLSESYTF. The CDR3 DNA reads TGTGCCAGCAGCCCGCGTTTGTCTGAGAGCTACACCTTC.

The genes are TRBV3-1 (or the pseudogene TRBV3-2) and TRBJ1-1; D gene uncertain. The CDR3 totals 16 residues. V dropped 0 bases and J dropped 5 bases, with 16 bases sitting between them. In germline, CDR1 is LGHDT, CDR2 YNNKEL (reference sequence). The chain's CDR3 is CASSQDVGVWGTEAFF. The CDR3 DNA reads as TGTGCCAGCAGCCAAGATGTCGGGGTCTGGGGAACTGAAGCTTTCTTT.

The CDR3 DNA sequence: TGTGCCAGCAGCTTAGCCGGGTCTTTGGATACGCAGTATTTT. It is translated as CASSLAGSLDTQYF. The genes are TRBV7-8 and TRBJ2-3; D uncertain. Germline V gene sequence: CDR1 SGHVS, CDR2 FQNEAQ. This CDR3 region has 14 residues. Trimming took 0 bases from V and 6 from J, leaving 10 bases between them.

The J gene is TRBJ1-1, the V gene TRBV6-5, with D tentatively TRBD1 (5 bases). Germline assignment: CDR1 MNHEY and CDR2 SVGAGI. Trimming removed 6 bases from V and 0 bases from J, with 14 bases in between. The CDR3 runs to 15 residues. The CDR3 DNA is TGTGCCAGCAGGGATTGGGGCAGCATGAACACTGAAGCTTTCTTT. Protein sequence: CASRDWGSMNTEAFF.

The chain links TRBV6-2 or TRBV6-3 to TRBJ1-5; 7 positions match TRBD1. Germline values: CDR1 MNHEY, CDR2 SVGEGT. This CDR3 spans 17 amino acids. The V gene end was trimmed by 3 bases and the J gene end by 1 base; junction bases not matched to a gene: 9. CDR3 in DNA: TGTGCCAGCAGTTATTCGACAGGGCGATTGAGCAATCAGCCCCAGCATTTT. This codes for CASSYSTGRLSNQPQHF.

With regard to this clone: This sample also contains other DNA sequences that code for the same CDR3. This chain joins TRBV4-1 and TRBJ1-4; no firm D call. V was pared by 1 base and J by 5 bases, with 8 bases between. CDR3 length: 14 amino acids. Germline V lookup: CDR1 MGHRA, CDR2 YSYEKL. CDR3 region: CASSQASENEKLFF. CDR3 coding DNA: TGCGCCAGCAGCCAAGCCAGTGAAAATGAAAAACTGTTTTTT.

The gene calls are TRBV5-6 and TRBJ1-2; perhaps TRBD1 as D (5 bases). CDR3 length: 15 amino acids. Per germline, CDR1 SGHDT and CDR2 YYEEEE. V was clipped by 2 bases and J by 0 bases, with 11 bases between them. The CDR3 DNA sequence: TGTGCCAGCAGCTTAATGGGGCCTCCTAACTATGGCTACACCTTC. It encodes CASSLMGPPNYGYTF. Looking up the rest from reference TRBV5-6 and TRBJ1-2 gives the full variable domain: DAGVTQSPTHLIKTRGQQVTLRCSPKSGHDTVSWYQQALGQGPQFIFQYYEEEERQRGNFPDRFSGHQFPNYSSELNVNALLLGDSALYLCASSLMGPPNYGYTFGSGTRLTVV.

V usage is TRBV5-5 and J usage is TRBJ1-3; TRBD1 might be the D (5 bases). Deletions cut 4 bases from V and 1 base from J, with 15 bases between. CDR1 and CDR2 (germline): SGHKS, YYEKEE (reference sequence). This CDR3 spans 16 amino acids. CDR3 amino acids: CASSLHEGVSGNTIYF. The CDR3 nucleotides are TGTGCCAGCAGCCTGCATGAAGGGGTTTCTGGAAACACCATATATTTT.